This section outlines one TCR beta chain sequence together with its context. The data were obtained in a study of CD4 T cell repertoires in COVID-19. TCRdb keeps only in-frame clones here, not all; method: immunoSEQ multiplex PCR. The table shows more than 65,000 clones, with about 83% occurring only once. Germline CDR1 reads MNHEY; CDR2 reads SMNVEV (reference sequence). V was clipped by 2 bases and J by 3 bases, with 11 bases between them. This CDR3 is built from 14 residues. The sample consisted of CD4+ T cells from peripheral blood, taken after recovery from COVID-19. The TCR comes from a human donor who had COVID-19. The chain employs TRBV27 and TRBJ2-7; a possible D gene is TRBD1 (6 bases). The DNA of the CDR3 is TGTGCCAGCAGTTTAGCCCAGGGGCACTACGAGCAGTACTTC. It codes for CASSLAQGHYEQYF.